The 6 T cell receptor beta chains below were found in one sample sequenced in a study of cytotoxic CD8 clonotypes in ibrutinib-treated CLL. Clones were read by immunoSEQ multiplex PCR, and TCRdb kept only the in-frame ones, dropping some. The table lists approximately 320,000 clones, over 55% of them singletons. The source was PBMCs, collected after 36 months of ibrutinib treatment. The source of these receptors is a human donor with chronic lymphocytic leukemia.

The rearrangement joins TRBV28 to TRBJ1-5; no clear D gene. This CDR3 is built from 16 residues. In germline, CDR1 is MDHEN, CDR2 SYDVKM. V was trimmed by 1 base and J by 3 bases, leaving 13 bases between them. Here the CDR3 DNA reads TGTGCCAGCAGTTTATTTGTGGGGAGCTCCAATCAGCCCCAGCATTTT. Its translation: CASSLFVGSSNQPQHF.

This clone was observed a few times. The chain combines TRBV4-1 with TRBJ2-7; D could derive from TRBD1 or TRBD2 (6 bases each). Germline V lookup: CDR1 MGHRA, CDR2 YSYEKL. The CDR3 consists of 16 residues. The V end was cut by 1 base, the J end by 2 bases, with 15 bases between. CDR3 region: CASSQVADSRAYEQYF. The CDR3, as DNA: TGCGCCAGCAGCCAAGTAGCGGACAGTAGAGCCTACGAGCAGTACTTC.

This clone was counted only a few times. The V and J genes are TRBV6-1 and TRBJ1-5, with D tentatively TRBD1 (5 bases). Germline lookup yields CDR1 MNHNS and CDR2 SASEGT. Trimming shortened V by 6 bases and J by 4 bases, and 13 bases separated the two germline ends. This CDR3 spans 14 amino acids. CDR3 DNA sequence: TGTGCCAGCAGAGAAACAGGAGGAAATCAGCCCCAGCATTTT. This translates into CASRETGGNQPQHF.

The chain links TRBV18 to TRBJ1-6; D not resolved. This CDR3 is built from 16 residues. Trimming took off 1 base at V and 0 bases at J, with 7 bases between the two ends. Per germline, CDR1 KGHSH and CDR2 LQKENI. DNA of the CDR3: TGTGCCAGCTCACCACAGGAGAGCTCCTATAATTCACCCCTCCACTTT. It specifies CASSPQESSYNSPLHF.

This clone appeared a few times. This chain joins TRBV6-6 and TRBJ2-5, with D possibly TRBD2 on 7 matching bases. The CDR3 consists of 13 residues. The V and J ends lost 6 bases and 5 bases respectively, with 13 bases between them. The germline V gene has CDR1 MNHNY and CDR2 SVGAGI (reference sequence). CDR3 residues: CASRRGGGETQYF. In DNA, the CDR3 is TGTGCCAGCAGAAGGGGGGGAGGGGAGACCCAGTACTTC.

This clone was recorded once. The chain links TRBV6-1 to TRBJ1-2, with 7 bases lining up with TRBD1. Germline CDR1 MNHNS, CDR2 SASEGT. This CDR3 has 15 residues. V gave up 5 bases and J gave up 2 bases; unmatched junction bases: 8. The CDR3 nucleotides read TGTGCCAGCAGTCCCAACAGGGGAGGGAACTATGGCTACACCTTC. It yields the protein CASSPNRGGNYGYTF.